Included here is one TCR beta chain sequence, with context. The data stem from a study of blood T cell repertoires in COVID-19. Overall study context: PBMCs, B-cell-depleted T cells, or T cells provided the cDNA or gDNA that made up the material.

The CDR3 consists of 14 residues. Germline V gene sequence: CDR1 SGHTA, CDR2 FQGTGA. The junction had 5 bases not matched to a gene; V was cut back by 6 bases and J by 8 bases. In the original analysis: Researchers report that nucleated cell counts were estimated from reference gene primer amplification. Sequenced by immunoSEQ multiplex PCR; TCRdb stores in-frame clones only, minus some. V, J and clone size were drawn from that table, and D and trimming were deduced from the DNA. In the table there are about 140,000 clones, 85% of which are singletons. The sequenced material came from peripheral blood. V gene TRBV7-3 combines with J gene TRBJ2-1, with 12 bases fitting TRBD2. The TCR was taken from a man in his fifties with acute or convalescent COVID-19. CDR3 bases: TGTGCCAGCAGTCTAGCGGGGGGGATTGATGAGCAGTTCTTC. It specifies CASSLAGGIDEQFF.